Described below is a single T cell receptor (beta chain) sequence and its context. No antigen is known for it. This specimen comes from a study of cytomegalovirus exposure and HLA in healthy donors. Findings and caveats of the study: In a later analysis, at a false discovery rate of 0.05, roughly 17,000 TCR beta sequences were associated with HLA alleles. Indistinguishable V segments, including TRBV6-2 and TRBV6-3, were excluded. Rates of TCR association differed by HLA locus in a later analysis, with DRB1 highest and HLA-C lowest.

Germline V gene lookup returns CDR1 SGHNT and CDR2 YYREEE (reference sequence). The CDR3 has 14 amino acids. With 3 bases removed from V and 5 bases from J, the gap between germline ends came to 14 bases. Researchers ran the PCR with 60 Vbeta and 13 Jbeta primers. Data came from immunoSEQ multiplex PCR; TCRdb stores just in-frame clones and leaves some out. The sample has about 150,000 clones; 80% to 90% are singletons. The sample comprised PBMCs. The sequence was collected from a woman aged 18 to 35 in good health and CMV-seronegative. The chain is built from TRBV5-4 and TRBJ2-5; D not resolved. The CDR3 spells CASSSPGGRETQYF. DNA for the CDR3: TGTGCCAGCAGCTCGCCCGGTGGTCGGGAGACCCAGTACTTC.